This TCR beta chain comes out of a study of T-cell memory formation after mild COVID-19. General study points: Contracting CD8+ clones were enriched in EMRA, CD4+ mainly in CM and EM. Clones contracting across day 15 to 85 had a balanced CD4/CD8 profile; later expanding clones leaned CD4+.

The CDR3 is made up of 13 amino acids. V dropped 5 bases and J dropped 6 bases, with 13 bases sitting between them. In germline, CDR1 is MNHEY, CDR2 SVGAGI. With respect to this clonotype: Its cognate antigen is unknown.

Via MiXCR, TCRdb re-called the 5' RACE reads, giving one row per CDR3 protein. The sample carries roughly 350,000 distinct CDR3 sequences, 28% recorded once. The chain uses TRBV6-5 and TRBJ1-2; D may be TRBD1 (6 bases). The receptor was isolated from an adult woman who had mild COVID-19 (a few samples of this study predate the infection). Cell type and time point are not known. The source material was PBMCs or a T cell subset sorted from them (not recorded which). The chain's CDR3 is CASSPTYRDGYTF. The CDR3 DNA follows: TGTGCCAGCAGTCCGACCTACAGGGATGGCTACACCTTC.